This paragraph covers one TCR beta chain sequence. Antigen unknown. The data were obtained in a study of T cells after yellow fever vaccination. Broader study findings: On re-exposure, the response was weaker but peaked faster, at day 5 versus 15. The CD4 and CD8 compartments had a small share of their clonotypes in common.

Germline CDR1 is ENHRY and CDR2 is SYGVKD. The CDR3 has 16 amino acids. Trimming took off 6 bases at V and 4 bases at J, with 16 bases between the two ends. TCRdb called the 5' RACE reads again in MiXCR, with one record for every CDR3 protein. The data contain some 400,000 distinct CDR3 sequences, under 7.5% of them singletons. The rearrangement joins TRBV10-3 to TRBJ2-6; TRBD1 is a possible D gene (6 bases). The sequenced sample was PBMCs, obtained 5 days after the yellow fever booster vaccination. The sequence was collected from a man aged 25-45 years who received the YFV17D yellow fever vaccine. CDR3: CAISPQGRGGANVLTF. CDR3 in DNA: TGTGCCATCAGCCCGCAGGGGCGAGGCGGGGCCAACGTCCTGACTTTC.